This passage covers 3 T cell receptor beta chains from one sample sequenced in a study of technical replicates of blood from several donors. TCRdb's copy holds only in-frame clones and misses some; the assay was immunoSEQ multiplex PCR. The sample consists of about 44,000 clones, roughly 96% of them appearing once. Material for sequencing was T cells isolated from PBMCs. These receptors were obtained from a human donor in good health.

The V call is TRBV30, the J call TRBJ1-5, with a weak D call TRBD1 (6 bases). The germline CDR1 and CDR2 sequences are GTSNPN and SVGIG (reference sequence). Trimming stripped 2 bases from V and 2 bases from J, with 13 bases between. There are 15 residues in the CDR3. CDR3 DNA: TGTGCCTGGAGTCCAGGGACAATAGGCAATCAGCCCCAGCATTTT. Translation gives CAWSPGTIGNQPQHF.

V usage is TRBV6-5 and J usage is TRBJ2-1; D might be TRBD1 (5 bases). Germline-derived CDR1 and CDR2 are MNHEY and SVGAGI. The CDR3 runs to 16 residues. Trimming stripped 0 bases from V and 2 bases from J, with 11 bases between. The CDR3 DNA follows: TGTGCCAGCAGTTACTCGATGGGGCTAGCCTACAATGAGCAGTTCTTC. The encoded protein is CASSYSMGLAYNEQFF.

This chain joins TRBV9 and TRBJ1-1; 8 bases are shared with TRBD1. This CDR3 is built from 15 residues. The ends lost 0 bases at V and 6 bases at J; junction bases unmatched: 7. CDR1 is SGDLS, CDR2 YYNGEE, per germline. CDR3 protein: CASSVGSDRGSEAFF. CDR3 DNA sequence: TGTGCCAGCAGCGTAGGCTCCGACAGGGGATCTGAAGCTTTCTTT.